This TCR beta chain derives from a study of blood T cell repertoires in COVID-19 (dated by TCRdb to the early 2020s). Study-wide context: Collaborator samples came from the United States, Italy and Spain and covered acute and convalescent phases of COVID-19. The prospective study material was composed of cDNA or gDNA derived from T cells, B-cell-depleted T cells, or PBMCs. Subjects who had been exposed to COVID-19, were actively infected with it, or had recovered from it provided the deeply sampled blood TCRbeta repertoires that made up the dataset. A freely available public database, intended as a resource for researchers studying the immune response to SARS-CoV-2, is where the repertoires were released. The samples were drawn from two sources: the first 160 participants of the ongoing ImmuneRACE study, and fewer than 1,500 subjects contributed by 6 global collaborators. The sample metadata nearly always contained a de-identified subject ID, COVID-19 status, age in years and sex. Where HLA class I and class II types were available, the types were taken from metadata supplied by the sample provider, not from assay-based typing.

V loses 4 bases at its end and J loses 0 bases; junction bases beyond the gene matches: 4. The CDR3 goes from the cysteine to the phenylalanine over 15 residues. The DNA shown is the 45-base CDR3, in frame from base 1. For CDR1 and CDR2, the germline V gene lists MDHEN and SYDVKM. On this clone itself: Its antigen specificity is not known. Base qualities are not provided; no much larger clone lies one nucleotide away.

Participants in the prospective study were aged roughly 18 to 89 years, lived in under 30 United States geographic areas, and enrolled through a virtual design. Cohort assignment in the prospective study relied on participant-reported clinical history from a screening survey and a study questionnaire. Recovered participants in ImmuneRACE Cohort 3 were defined by two consecutive negative NP/OP PCR tests, clearance by a healthcare professional, or resolution of symptoms. Mobile phlebotomists in the prospective study collected whole blood, serum and a nasopharyngeal or oropharyngeal swab from every participant. Participants in the prospective study had the option to provide additional blood draws and questionnaires over a roughly 2-month period. Before DNA extraction, blood samples from the prospective study were shipped at room temperature or frozen. Overall study results and their limits: The quantity of clinical and demographic metadata differed by source and by participant and was supplied without curation.

TCRbeta CDR3 regions were amplified from genomic DNA by means of the immunoSEQ Assay, a bias-controlled multiplex PCR. The authors processed their data as follows. The number of nucleated cells in each sample was estimated from the amplification of reference gene primers within the assay. Sequence reads were collapsed and filtered to measure the absolute abundance of every unique TCRbeta CDR3 rearrangement. For each sample, productive Simpson clonality was calculated as the square root of Simpson's diversity index over productive rearrangements. As stored in TCRdb, this immuneACCESS dataset retains in-frame rearrangements with V and J assigned. A fraction of the clones does not appear; measured against another copy, unresolved V genes explain less than half of the discrepancy, and the remainder lacks a known reason. V, J and clone size reflect that table, while D and trimming were determined from the DNA. For this sample there are hundreds of thousands of clones; about nine tenths appear just once. The ten largest account for 9.5% of the sample.

The origin of this receptor is a woman aged 35 to 49 who had recovered from COVID-19. Sequenced: PBMCs or T cells enriched from blood (not recorded which). The sequence joins TRBV28 to TRBJ1-2; the central 8 bases match TRBD1. DNA sequence: TGTGCCAGCAGTTCAGGGGGCCAGGCTAACTATGGCTACACCTTC. This gives the protein CASSSGGQANYGYTF.